Given below is one T cell receptor (beta chain) in context. Trimming shortened V by 1 base and J by 1 base, and 10 bases separated the two germline ends. The CDR3 length is 15 residues. Germline V gene sequence: CDR1 SGHTA, CDR2 FQGTGA. This sample was included in a study of blood T cell repertoires in COVID-19. The overall study: T cells, B-cell-depleted T cells, or PBMCs supplied cDNA or gDNA.

Authors' analysis steps: Amplified reference gene primers provided the basis for estimating nucleated cell counts. Profiling relied on immunoSEQ multiplex PCR, and the TCRdb table lists in-frame clones only, not all of them. That table furnishes V, J and clone size, whereas the DNA furnished D and trimming. The profile covers around 310,000 clones, with over 75% appearing a single time and 6.8% taken by the ten largest. The chain carries TRBV7-3 and TRBJ1-1; no clear D gene. The TCR originated in a woman in her twenties or thirties with COVID-19, enrolled during active disease. The material sequenced was peripheral blood. CDR3 bases: TGTGCCAGCAGCTTAATGGCCGCGGGGAACACTGAAGCTTTCTTT. Its protein product is CASSLMAAGNTEAFF.